This T cell receptor beta chain was identified in a study of PD-L1 blockade in urothelial cancer. Across the whole study: About 90% of the roughly 29 patients were men who had bladder-origin urothelial cancer.

Sequencing was performed with immunoSEQ multiplex PCR; in TCRdb, only in-frame clones are kept and a portion is missing. Counted here are approximately 70,000 clones, about four fifths occurring once; the ten biggest clones make up roughly 8.3%. Time point defined: pretreatment peripheral blood. The sample here was PBMCs, taken around atezolizumab (anti-PD-L1) treatment. The receptor was derived from a woman aged 65 to 85 with urothelial cancer.

The CDR3, as DNA: TGCGCCAGCAGCTTGGACAGGACCGGCTACACCTTC. Its translation: CASSLDRTGYTF. The V call is TRBV5-1, the J call TRBJ1-2; weak D call: TRBD1 (5 bases). V was cut by 0 bases and J by 8 bases, with 8 bases left in between. The CDR3 consists of 12 residues. Germline CDR1 reads SGHRS; CDR2 reads YFSETQ.